This entry concerns a single T cell receptor (beta chain). Its antigen remains unidentified. Base qualities are not provided; no much larger clone lies one nucleotide away. The data were obtained in a study of T cell responses to AZD1222 COVID-19 vaccine (dated by TCRdb to the early 2020s). For the study in its entirety: AZD1222 recipients with second doses at about 4 weeks or about 12 weeks were pooled, because spike-specific TCR depth and breadth did not differ between schedules. Enrollment into the trials was organized by age into subgroups of 18-55, 56-69 and 70-plus years, and those subgroups contained roughly 140, 27 and 60 TCR-sequenced participants, respectively. TCR sequencing covered roughly 230 trial participants: about 210 given two doses of AZD1222 and approximately 25 given two doses of MenACWY control vaccine.

Reading from cysteine to phenylalanine, the CDR3 counts 13 amino acids. The sequence is cut down to CDR3 DNA, 39 bases in frame from base 1. Deletion took 0 bases off V and 4 bases off J, with a span of 7 bases between the germline ends. CDR1 and CDR2 (SGDLS, YYNGEE) derive from the germline V gene. The meaning of the sample's time point label: baseline before first vaccination. Vaccinee samples came from UK trials COV001 and COV002, including a single-blind randomized controlled phase 2/3 trial of AZD1222 (ChAdOx1 nCoV-19) in healthy adults. For TCRbeta chain sequencing, PBMC samples were collected from trial participants at day 0 and at day 28 after the second dose. The study at large found these results: After two AZD1222 doses, spike-specific TCR breadth and depth were significantly higher than at day 0 and than in MenACWY recipients. In the small 56-69-year group, the increase in depth fell short of significance, most likely because of low power. Because no samples from the day 14 peak response were available, repertoires could be characterized only after the peak T cell response. Conclusions about previously exposed vaccinees are limited, since just 5 or 6 AZD1222 recipients were seropositive for SARS-CoV-2 at baseline. Participants were mostly white British and included more females than males, and it was suggested by the authors that clonal diversity may have been underestimated. The vaccine-associated CD4 TCRs covered the entire spike protein, and the dominant responses fell in regions 160-218 and 743-854. Epitopes outside the regions mutated in the B.1.351 and B.1.1.7 variants were reportedly recognized by nearly half of the unique spike-specific TCRs.

The CDR3 regions of human TCRbeta chains were subjected to immunosequencing. Turning to the authors' computational methods: TCRs in the repertoires were compared against a reference library of SARS-CoV-2-specific TCRs that had been generated with the MIRA antigen-specificity platform. Breadth meant the fraction of unique TCRs that were SARS-CoV-2-associated, whereas depth meant the fraction of total T cells that were SARS-CoV-2-associated. Using the MIRA data, each spike-specific TCR was mapped to the spike region that the TCR reacts to and placed in a CD4 or CD8 class. Log10-transformed breadth and depth values were compared by one-way ANOVA with Sidak's multiple comparisons tests. This immuneACCESS table, as held by TCRdb, lists in-frame sequences with V and J called but not all clones. Of the missing ones, under half trace to an unresolved V gene in checked studies; the others have no known cause. For V, J and clone size, that table is used; D and trimming come from the DNA. Here the sample has around 260,000 clones; 93% occur a single time. The ten largest clones add up to roughly 0.51% of the sample.

The receptor was derived from an adult in good health. This chain joins TRBV9 to TRBJ1-1, with the D gene uncertain. The source was peripheral blood, collected on day 0 of AZD1222 vaccination. At the DNA level, the sequence is TGTGCCAGCAGCGTAGATTCGGGCACTGAAGCTTTCTTT. This codes for CASSVDSGTEAFF.